This note documents a single T cell receptor (beta chain) sequence. This clonotype showed up many times. Its antigen target is currently unknown. Nothing much larger sits one base from this clone, and base qualities are not available. The time point label on this specimen signifies: persistent/refractory GD, antithyroid drugs over 5 years with positive TRAb. For both TCR sequencing and RNA sequencing, RNA was extracted from PBMCs using TRIzol. The diagnosis of Graves' disease was made according to American Thyroid Association guidelines. Recruitment of patients was carried out at an endocrinology department in Xi'an, China. Each patient gave around 9.2 milliliters of peripheral blood, collected in an EDTA anticoagulant tube. Ficoll Paque Plus density gradient separation was used to isolate PBMCs, and no further T cell sorting was performed. RNA quality was checked with an Agilent 2100 Bioanalyzer and agarose gel, and concentration with a NanoDrop 2000.

This entry comes from a study of regulatory T cells in long-lasting Graves disease (dated by TCRdb to the early 2020s). Broadly, across the study: To count as having persistent Graves' disease, a patient had to have received antithyroid drug treatment for over 5 years with TSH receptor autoantibodies remaining persistently positive. A total of around 35 samples were covered by TCR sequencing, comprising approximately 13 persistent and around 20 newly diagnosed Graves' disease patients. Peripheral blood TCR sequencing and RNA sequencing compared persistent Graves' disease patients with newly diagnosed Graves' disease patients. The study was conducted in China and was registered as a clinical trial. In the clinical cohort, patients with persistent Graves' disease had used antithyroid drugs for an average of roughly ten years. Overall results and qualifications from the work: The authors noted that the small sample size was a limitation that may lower accuracy. Because the primary lesion, thyroid tissue, could not be accessed, the study looked at peripheral blood alone. Compared with newly diagnosed patients, patients with persistent Graves' disease had lower TCR Shannon entropy and fewer highly expanded clones, which suggests clonal expansion. More public clonotypes were shared among persistent patients (over 2,500) than among newly diagnosed patients (roughly 960). Sequencing and analysis were restricted to the TCR beta chain. Persistent disease showed preferential use of TRBV28, TRBJ1-2 and TRBJ2-5, whereas newly diagnosed disease favored TRBV20-1 and TRBJ2-1.

The library was built by means of multiplex PCR. The run used an Illumina HiSeq 4000. To build TCR beta libraries, CDR3 regions were amplified by Arm-PCR using iRepertoire HTBI primers. PCR products were gel purified before sequencing. Per the authors' processing: A total of around 59 TRBV and 14 TRBJ segments were identified across samples and were used for gene usage analysis of CDR3 amino acid clonotypes. COPE and FqMerger were used to merge the filtered high-quality paired reads into contigs. BLAST was used to align contigs to IMGT TRBV, TRBD and TRBJ reference genes, with CDR3 defined following IMGT. Highly expanded clones were defined as clonotypes with a frequency above 0.1%. Shannon entropy served as the measure of repertoire diversity, while the Gini coefficient captured V-J evenness. Public clonotypes were defined as clonotypes shared by more than one individual. TCRdb passed the public sequencing reads through fastp at Q25 and MiXCR, retaining productive beta sequences. Duplicate CDR3 protein sequences are folded into a single record with the most common DNA and genes. These V and J calls rely on TCRdb rather than the paper's analysis. The sample table lists roughly 450,000 distinct CDR3 sequences, about 20% of them with a count of one. The ten largest clones add up to about an eighth of the sample.

The CDR3 sequence holds 12 residues, the cysteine and phenylalanine included. Only CDR3 DNA is held: 36 bases, read in frame from base 1. The V end loses 1 base and the J end loses 6 bases, and a stretch of 6 bases separates them. According to the germline V gene (reference sequence), CDR1 reads DFQATT and CDR2 reads SNEGSKA. This sequence uses TRBV20-1 and TRBJ2-2; the D gene lacks a confident call. The receptor's source is a female donor with Graves disease. Sample: peripheral blood mononuclear cells (PBMCs), taken when the disease was refractory, from a patient treated with antithyroid drugs. This receptor carries the CDR3 CSARGTAGELFF. The nucleotide sequence is TGCAGTGCTAGAGGGACGGCCGGGGAGCTGTTTTTT.